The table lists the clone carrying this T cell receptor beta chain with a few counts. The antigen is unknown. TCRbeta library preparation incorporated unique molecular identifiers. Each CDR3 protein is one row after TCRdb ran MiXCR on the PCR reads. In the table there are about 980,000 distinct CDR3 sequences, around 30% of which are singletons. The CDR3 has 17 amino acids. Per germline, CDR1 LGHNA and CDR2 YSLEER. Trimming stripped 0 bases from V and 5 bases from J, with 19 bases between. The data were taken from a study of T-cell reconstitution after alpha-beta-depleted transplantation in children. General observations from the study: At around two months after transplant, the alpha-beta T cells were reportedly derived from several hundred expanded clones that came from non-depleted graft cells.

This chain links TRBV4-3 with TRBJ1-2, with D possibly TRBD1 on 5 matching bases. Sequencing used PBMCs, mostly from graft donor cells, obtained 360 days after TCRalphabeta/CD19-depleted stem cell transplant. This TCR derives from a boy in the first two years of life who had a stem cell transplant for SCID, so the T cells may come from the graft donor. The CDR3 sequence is CASSQDKKATGGYGYTF. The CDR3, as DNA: TGCGCCAGCAGCCAAGATAAAAAGGCAACCGGGGGGTATGGCTACACCTTC.